This TCR beta chain emerged from a study of T cells in narcolepsy. General study points: Blood of same and different patients, but not healthy controls, reportedly held recurring autoreactive clonotypes. Comparing one patient's CSF and blood CD4+ clonotypes highlighted HCRT- and TRIB2-specific autoreactive clonotypes.

CDR3 size: 14 residues. CDR1 SGHAT and CDR2 FQDESV come from the germline V gene (reference sequence). V was pared by 5 bases and J by 7 bases, with 12 bases between. The repertoire was sequenced with immunoSEQ multiplex PCR; TCRdb's copy has only in-frame clones and lacks some. The repertoire has 25,000 to 30,000 clones, about 83% of them found once; the top ten carry roughly 0.99%. Worth noting for this clone: The target antigen is unknown.

This clonotype was obtained from a human donor with narcolepsy. Sequencing input: CD45RA- memory CD4+ T cells from PBMCs. The genes are TRBV11-1 and TRBJ2-6; D ambiguous. CDR3 amino acids: CASSARVVANVLTF. The DNA for the CDR3 is TGTGCCAGCAGCGCCCGGGTAGTTGCCAACGTCCTGACTTTC.